This T cell receptor beta chain came from a study of lymphopenia after photon versus proton radiotherapy. Study results and caveats: Proton therapy kept repertoires fairly stable, unlike photons, which gained effector/memory cells. Authors raise, but do not show, better survival with proton therapy.

The data were produced by immunoSEQ multiplex PCR, yet TCRdb's version contains in-frame clones alone and is incomplete. The sample contains roughly 150,000 clones, around 85% of which appear only once. The CDR3 has 14 amino acids. The V gene's germline CDR1 is KGHSH and CDR2 LQKENI. Trimming shortened V by 6 bases and J by 1 base, and 12 bases separated the two germline ends. This clone was counted once. Antigen: not known. Here the sequenced sample was peripheral blood, taken from a patient treated with photon-based radiotherapy. This clonotype was sampled from a middle-aged man with gastric cancer. The genes are TRBV18 and TRBJ2-5, with a weak D call TRBD2 (5 bases). CDR3 residues: CASSGWTSQETQYF. In DNA, the CDR3 is TGTGCCAGCTCGGGATGGACTTCCCAAGAGACCCAGTACTTC.